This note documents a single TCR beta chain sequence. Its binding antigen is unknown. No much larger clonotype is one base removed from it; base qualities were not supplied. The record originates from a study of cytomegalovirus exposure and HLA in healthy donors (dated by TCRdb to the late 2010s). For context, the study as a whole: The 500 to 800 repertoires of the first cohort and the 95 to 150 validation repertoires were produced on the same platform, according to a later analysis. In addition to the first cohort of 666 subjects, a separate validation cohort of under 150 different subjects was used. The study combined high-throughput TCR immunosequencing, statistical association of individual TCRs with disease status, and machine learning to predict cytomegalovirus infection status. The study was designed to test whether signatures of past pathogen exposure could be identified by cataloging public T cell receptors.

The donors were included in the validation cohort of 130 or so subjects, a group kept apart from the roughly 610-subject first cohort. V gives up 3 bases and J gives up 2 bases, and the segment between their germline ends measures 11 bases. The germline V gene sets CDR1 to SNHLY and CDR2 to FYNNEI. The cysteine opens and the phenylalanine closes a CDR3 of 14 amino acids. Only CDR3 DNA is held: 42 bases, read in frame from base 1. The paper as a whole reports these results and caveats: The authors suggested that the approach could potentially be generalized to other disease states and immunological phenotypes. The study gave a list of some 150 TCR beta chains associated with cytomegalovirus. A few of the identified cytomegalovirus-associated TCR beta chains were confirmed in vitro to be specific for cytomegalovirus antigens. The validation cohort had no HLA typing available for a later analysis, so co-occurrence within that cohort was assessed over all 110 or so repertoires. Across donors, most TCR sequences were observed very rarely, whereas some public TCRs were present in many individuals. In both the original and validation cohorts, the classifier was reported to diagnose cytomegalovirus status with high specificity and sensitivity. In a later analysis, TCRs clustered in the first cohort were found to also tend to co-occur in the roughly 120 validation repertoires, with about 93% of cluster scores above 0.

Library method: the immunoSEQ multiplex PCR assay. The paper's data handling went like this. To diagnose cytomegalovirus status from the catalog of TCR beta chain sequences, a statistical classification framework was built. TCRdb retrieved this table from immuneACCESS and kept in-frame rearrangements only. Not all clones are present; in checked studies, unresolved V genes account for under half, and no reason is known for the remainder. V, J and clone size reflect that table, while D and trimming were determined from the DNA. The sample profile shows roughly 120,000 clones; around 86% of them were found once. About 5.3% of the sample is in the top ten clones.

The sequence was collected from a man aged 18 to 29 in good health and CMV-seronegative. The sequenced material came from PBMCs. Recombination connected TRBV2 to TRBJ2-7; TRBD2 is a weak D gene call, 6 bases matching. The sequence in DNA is TGTGCCAGCAGTGAGGGGGGAGAAACCTACGAGCAGTACTTC. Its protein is CASSEGGETYEQYF.